This is a list of T cell receptor beta chains from one sample in a study of lymphopenia after photon versus proton radiotherapy. Profiled with immunoSEQ multiplex PCR; TCRdb holds only in-frame clones, not every one. The repertoire has 25,000 to 35,000 clones, 85% to 90% of them found once; the top ten carry 6.8%. Here the sequenced sample was peripheral blood, taken from a patient treated with photon-based radiotherapy. Source of these receptors: a woman in her fifties or sixties with pancreatic cancer. Both conserved end residues are part of each CDR3. D genes are given only for firm matches. The listing skips clone size in some rows; elsewhere it reads once, few, many or a size class.

d_call	v_call	j_call	clone_size	cdr3_aa	cdr3_nt
TRBD2	TRBV5-4	TRBJ2-3	NA	CASSLRSGGGRSTDTQYF	TGTGCCAGCAGCTTGAGGTCCGGAGGCGGGAGAAGCACAGATACGCAGTATTTT
NA	TRBV7-2	TRBJ2-2	NA	CASSFRRGNTGELFF	TGTGCCAGCAGCTTCCGCAGGGGGAACACCGGGGAGCTGTTTTTT
NA	TRBV29-1	TRBJ1-3	NA	CSVDGSQDASGNTIYF	TGCAGCGTTGATGGTTCTCAGGATGCCTCTGGAAACACCATATATTTT
NA	TRBV18	TRBJ2-7	medium-sized	CASSPGGRSYEQYF	TGTGCCAGCTCACCGGGGGGCCGGTCCTACGAGCAGTACTTC
TRBD1	TRBV11-2	TRBJ1-4	NA	CASSSSGTGASDEKLFF	TGTGCCAGCAGCTCCTCAGGGACAGGAGCATCCGACGAAAAACTGTTTTTT
TRBD1	TRBV30	TRBJ2-1	few	CAWIDRGLTHEQFF	TGTGCCTGGATAGACAGGGGGCTTACCCATGAGCAGTTCTTC
TRBD1	TRBV6-5	TRBJ2-5	NA	CASSYSAGGFETQYF	TGTGCCAGCAGTTACTCGGCAGGGGGCTTTGAGACCCAGTACTTC
TRBD1	TRBV4-3	TRBJ1-4	NA	CASSQDMGTGGTKAEKLFF	TGCGCCAGCAGCCAAGATATGGGGACAGGGGGGACGAAGGCTGAAAAACTGTTTTTT
TRBD1	TRBV30	TRBJ1-2	NA	CAWSYRGRIGGYTF	TGTGCCTGGAGTTACAGGGGCCGCATAGGGGGCTACACCTTC
NA	TRBV5-1	TRBJ2-1	NA	CASSPAASGYNEQFF	TGCGCCAGCAGCCCCGCGGCTTCAGGCTACAATGAGCAGTTCTTC
NA	TRBV28	TRBJ1-1	NA	CASRRGEAFF	TGTGCCAGCAGACGGGGTGAAGCTTTCTTT
TRBD1	TRBV7-2	TRBJ2-1	few	CASSGTGGDEQFF	TGTGCCAGCAGCGGGACAGGGGGCGATGAGCAGTTCTTC
NA	TRBV7-3	TRBJ2-5	NA	CASSLTASMVETQYF	TGTGCCAGCAGCTTAACGGCCTCCATGGTTGAGACCCAGTACTTC
NA	TRBV11-2	TRBJ2-2	NA	CASSQAQGSYLTGELFF	TGTGCCAGCAGCCAGGCCCAGGGATCCTATCTCACCGGGGAGCTGTTTTTT
NA	TRBV7-8	TRBJ1-1	NA	CASSLAGEDEAFF	TGTGCCAGCAGCTTAGCGGGGGAGGATGAAGCTTTCTTT
NA	TRBV4-1	TRBJ1-1	once	CASSQAQSTVGAFF	TGCGCCAGCAGCCAAGCGCAGTCCACCGTGGGGGCTTTCTTT
TRBD1	TRBV30	TRBJ2-7	few	CAYRTGPYEQYF	TGTGCCTACCGGACAGGGCCCTACGAGCAGTACTTC
NA	TRBV19	TRBJ2-7	NA	CASSIAAGSYEQYF	TGTGCCAGTAGTATAGCGGCGGGGAGCTACGAGCAGTACTTC
TRBD2	TRBV9	TRBJ2-5	NA	CASSGGTSGARRQETQYF	TGTGCCAGCAGCGGAGGGACTAGCGGGGCTAGGAGGCAAGAGACCCAGTACTTC
TRBD1	TRBV2	TRBJ2-7	NA	CASNQGQGNSYEQYF	TGTGCCAGCAACCAGGGACAGGGGAATTCCTACGAGCAGTACTTC
TRBD1	TRBV9	TRBJ1-2	NA	CASSNTGGQGGYTF	TGTGCCAGCAGTAATACAGGGGGCCAAGGTGGCTACACCTTC
TRBD1	TRBV5-4	TRBJ1-4	NA	CASSWTGGDEKLFF	TGTGCCAGCAGCTGGACAGGAGGGGATGAAAAACTGTTTTTT
NA	TRBV7-8	TRBJ2-3	NA	CASSLALGDYDTQYF	TGTGCCAGCAGCTTAGCGCTGGGGGATTACGATACGCAGTATTTT
NA	TRBV14	TRBJ2-3	once	CASSQQRTSSTDTQYF	TGTGCCAGCAGCCAGCAGCGGACCTCTAGCACAGATACGCAGTATTTT
NA	TRBV6-5	TRBJ2-2	NA	CASSYGFARHTGELFF	TGTGCCAGCAGTTACGGGTTCGCCAGACACACCGGGGAGCTGTTTTTT
NA	TRBV9	TRBJ1-3	NA	CASGTDLSGNTIYF	TGTGCCAGCGGGACGGACCTCTCTGGAAACACCATATATTTT
NA	TRBV7-2	TRBJ1-2	NA	CASSLGMAPNYGYTF	TGTGCCAGCAGCTTAGGGATGGCCCCTAACTATGGCTACACCTTC
NA	TRBV5-4	TRBJ1-1	NA	CASSLGGDTEAFF	TGTGCCAGCAGCTTGGGGGGAGACACTGAAGCTTTCTTT
NA	TRBV10-1	TRBJ2-7	NA	CASGGRLAYEQYF	TGCGCCAGCGGGGGACGTCTAGCCTACGAGCAGTACTTC
TRBD2	TRBV7-9	TRBJ2-3	NA	CASTATSAGGVDTQYF	TGTGCCAGCACCGCTACCTCAGCGGGAGGTGTAGATACGCAGTATTTT
NA	TRBV19	TRBJ1-5	once	CASSPAGGARSQPQHF	TGTGCCAGTAGCCCCGCGGGGGGGGCGCGAAGTCAGCCCCAGCATTTT
NA	TRBV19	TRBJ2-4	NA	CASQGGTSQPWGNIQYF	TGTGCCAGTCAAGGGGGTACTAGCCAGCCGTGGGGAAACATTCAGTACTTC
TRBD1	TRBV7-7	TRBJ2-5	NA	CASSQQGAGETQYF	TGTGCCAGCAGCCAGCAGGGGGCGGGAGAGACCCAGTACTTC
TRBD2	TRBV18	TRBJ2-5	NA	CASSLLTSGREETQYF	TGTGCCAGCTCCCTGCTCACTAGCGGGAGGGAAGAGACCCAGTACTTC
TRBD2	TRBV19	TRBJ2-2	once	CASSTGTSGSGELFF	TGTGCCAGTAGTACCGGGACTAGCGGTTCCGGGGAGCTGTTTTTT
NA	TRBV4-1	TRBJ1-1	NA	CASSLGRGRNTEAFF	TGCGCCAGCAGCCTCGGGCGGGGAAGGAACACTGAAGCTTTCTTT
NA	TRBV7-2	TRBJ2-7	NA	CASSFLAEQYF	TGTGCCAGCAGCTTCCTAGCCGAGCAGTACTTC
NA	TRBV29-1	TRBJ1-4	NA	CSAGQTNEKLFF	TGCAGCGCTGGACAGACGAATGAAAAACTGTTTTTT
TRBD2	TRBV11-2	TRBJ2-7	NA	CASSLVARSGLAPYEQYF	TGTGCCAGCAGCTTAGTGGCACGCAGCGGACTAGCTCCCTACGAGCAGTACTTC
NA	TRBV5-1	TRBJ1-4	NA	CASSFQGYGEKLFF	TGCGCCAGCAGCTTTCAGGGATACGGCGAAAAACTGTTTTTT
NA	TRBV30	TRBJ1-1	NA	CAWMGGRDTEAFF	TGTGCCTGGATGGGAGGGAGGGACACTGAAGCTTTCTTT
TRBD1	TRBV9	TRBJ2-7	NA	CASSVGQGIYEQYF	TGTGCCAGCAGCGTAGGACAGGGGATCTACGAGCAGTACTTC
NA	TRBV4-1	TRBJ1-3	NA	CASSQQGGNGNTIYF	TGCGCCAGCAGCCAGCAGGGAGGTAATGGAAACACCATATATTTT
TRBD1	TRBV5-6	TRBJ2-2	NA	CASSGDRGRSGGELFF	TGTGCCAGCAGCGGCGACAGGGGGCGGAGTGGCGGGGAGCTGTTTTTT
NA	TRBV11-3	TRBJ2-2	NA	CASSFGQYTGELFF	TGTGCCAGCAGCTTCGGACAATACACCGGGGAGCTGTTTTTT
NA	TRBV11-2	TRBJ2-1	NA	CASSSGGSYNEQFF	TGTGCCAGCAGCTCCGGAGGCTCCTACAATGAGCAGTTCTTC
TRBD2	TRBV5-1	TRBJ2-3	once	CASSLGSSGSTDTQYF	TGCGCCAGCAGCTTGGGTTCTAGCGGGAGCACAGATACGCAGTATTTT
NA	TRBV6-1	TRBJ1-4	once	CASRDVNEKLFF	TGTGCCAGCAGGGACGTTAATGAAAAACTGTTTTTT
TRBD2	TRBV4-1	TRBJ2-7	NA	CASSTSESYEQYF	TGCGCCAGCAGTACTAGCGAGTCCTACGAGCAGTACTTC
NA	TRBV7-9	TRBJ2-7	NA	CASSLGTAYEQYF	TGTGCCAGCAGCTTAGGTACAGCCTACGAGCAGTACTTC
TRBD1	TRBV11-2	TRBJ2-4	NA	CASSLVGQGDIQYF	TGTGCCAGCAGCTTAGTGGGACAGGGGGACATTCAGTACTTC
TRBD1	TRBV28	TRBJ1-2	NA	CASSLVQGGYGYTF	TGTGCCAGCAGTTTAGTACAGGGGGGGTATGGCTACACCTTC
TRBD2	TRBV11-3	TRBJ2-3	NA	CASSPSGRARDTQYF	TGTGCCAGCAGTCCCAGCGGGAGGGCCAGAGATACGCAGTATTTT
NA	TRBV5-4	TRBJ2-2	NA	CASSSLRFGNTGELFF	NA